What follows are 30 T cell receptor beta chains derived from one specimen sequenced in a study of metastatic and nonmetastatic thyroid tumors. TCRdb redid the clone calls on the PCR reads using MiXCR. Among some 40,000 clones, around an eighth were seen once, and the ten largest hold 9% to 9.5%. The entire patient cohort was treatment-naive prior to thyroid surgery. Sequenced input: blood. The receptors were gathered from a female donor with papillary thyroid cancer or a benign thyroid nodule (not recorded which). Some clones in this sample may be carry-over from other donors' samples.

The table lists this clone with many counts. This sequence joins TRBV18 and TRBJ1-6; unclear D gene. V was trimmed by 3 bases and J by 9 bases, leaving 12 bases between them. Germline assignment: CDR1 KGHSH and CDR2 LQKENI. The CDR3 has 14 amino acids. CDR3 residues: CASSPEGNFSPLHF. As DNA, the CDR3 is TGTGCCAGCTCACCGGAAGGGAATTTTTCACCCCTCCACTTT.

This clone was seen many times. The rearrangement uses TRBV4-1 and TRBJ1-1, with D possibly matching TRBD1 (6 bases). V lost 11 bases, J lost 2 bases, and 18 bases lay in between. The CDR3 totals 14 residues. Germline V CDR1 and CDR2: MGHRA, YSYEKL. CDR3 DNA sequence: TGCGCCTCATCTGGGACATCGCCCAACACTGAAGCTTTCTTT. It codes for CASSGTSPNTEAFF.

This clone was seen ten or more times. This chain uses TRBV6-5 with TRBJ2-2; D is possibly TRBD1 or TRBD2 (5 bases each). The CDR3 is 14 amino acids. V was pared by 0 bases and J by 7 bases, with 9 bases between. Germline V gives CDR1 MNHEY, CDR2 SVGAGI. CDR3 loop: CASSYSGEIGELFF. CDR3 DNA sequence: TGTGCCAGCAGTTACTCGGGGGAAATCGGGGAGCTGTTTTTT.

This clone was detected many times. CDR3 amino acids: CASSMRTRYEQYF. CDR3 DNA: TGTGCCAGCAGTATGCGGACTAGATACGAGCAGTACTTC. This sequence joins TRBV2 and TRBJ2-7; 7 nucleotides align to TRBD2. Trimming cost V 5 bases and J 4 bases; bases outside gene matches: 5. CDR1 is SNHLY and CDR2 is FYNNEI in the germline V gene. The length of the CDR3 is 13 residues.

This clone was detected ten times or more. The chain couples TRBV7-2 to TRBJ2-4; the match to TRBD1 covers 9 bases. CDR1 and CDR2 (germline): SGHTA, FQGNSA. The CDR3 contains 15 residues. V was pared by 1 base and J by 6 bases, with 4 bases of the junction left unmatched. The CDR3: CASSLDRGPLNIQYF. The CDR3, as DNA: TGTGCCAGCAGCTTAGACAGGGGGCCCCTAAACATTCAGTACTTC.

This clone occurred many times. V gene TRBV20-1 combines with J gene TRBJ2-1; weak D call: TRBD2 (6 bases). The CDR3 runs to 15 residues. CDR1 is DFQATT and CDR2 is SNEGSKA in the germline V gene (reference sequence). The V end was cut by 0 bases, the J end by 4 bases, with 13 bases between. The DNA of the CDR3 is TGCAGTGCTAGAGATCTCGGGAGTCTGTACAATGAGCAGTTCTTC. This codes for CSARDLGSLYNEQFF.

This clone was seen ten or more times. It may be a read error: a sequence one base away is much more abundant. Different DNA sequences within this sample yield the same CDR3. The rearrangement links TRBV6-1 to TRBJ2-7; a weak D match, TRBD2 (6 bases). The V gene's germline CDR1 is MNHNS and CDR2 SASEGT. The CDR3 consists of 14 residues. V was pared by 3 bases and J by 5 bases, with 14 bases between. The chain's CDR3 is CASSEGGGGNEQYF. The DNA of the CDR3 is TGTGCCAGCAGTGAGGGGGGTGGGGGGAACGAGCAGTACTTC.

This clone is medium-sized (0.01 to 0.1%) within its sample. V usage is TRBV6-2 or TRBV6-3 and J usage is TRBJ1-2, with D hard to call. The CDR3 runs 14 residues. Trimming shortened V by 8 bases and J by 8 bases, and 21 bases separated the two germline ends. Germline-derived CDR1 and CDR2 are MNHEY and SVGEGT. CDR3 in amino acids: CASRPLVAVEGYTF. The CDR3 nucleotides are TGTGCCAGCCGCCCCCTTGTAGCGGTTGAAGGCTACACCTTC.

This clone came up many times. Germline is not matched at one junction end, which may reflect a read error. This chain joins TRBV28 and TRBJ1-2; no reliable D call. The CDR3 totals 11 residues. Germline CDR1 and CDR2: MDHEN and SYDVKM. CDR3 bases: TGTGCCACCAGTGACTACTATGGCTACACCTTC. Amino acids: CATSDYYGYTF.

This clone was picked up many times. CDR3 coding DNA: TGTGCCAGCACCCCCTGGCTAGCGGGTACAAATGAGCAGTTCTTC. Translation gives CASTPWLAGTNEQFF. The chain combines TRBV11-2 with TRBJ2-1; TRBD2 matches at 8 bases. The ends lost 7 bases at V and 7 bases at J; junction bases unmatched: 12. The CDR3 contains 15 residues. CDR1 and CDR2 (germline): SGHAT, FQNNGV.

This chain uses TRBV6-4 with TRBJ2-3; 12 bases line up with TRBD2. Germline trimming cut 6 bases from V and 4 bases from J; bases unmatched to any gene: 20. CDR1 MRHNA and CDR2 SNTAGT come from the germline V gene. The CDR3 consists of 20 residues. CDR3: CASRCPVLAGGQEVSDTQYF. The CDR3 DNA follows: TGTGCCAGCAGGTGTCCGGTACTAGCGGGAGGTCAAGAGGTCTCAGATACGCAGTATTTT.

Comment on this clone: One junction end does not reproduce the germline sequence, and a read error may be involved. This CDR3 is CATSPVGGLPGDCYTF. DNA for the CDR3: TGCGCCACCAGCCCTGTTGGGGGTCTCCCTGGGGATTGCTACACCTTC. V gene TRBV5-1 combines with J gene TRBJ1-2; D possibly corresponds to TRBD1 (5 bases). The CDR3 loop spans 16 amino acids. Per germline, CDR1 SGHRS and CDR2 YFSETQ.

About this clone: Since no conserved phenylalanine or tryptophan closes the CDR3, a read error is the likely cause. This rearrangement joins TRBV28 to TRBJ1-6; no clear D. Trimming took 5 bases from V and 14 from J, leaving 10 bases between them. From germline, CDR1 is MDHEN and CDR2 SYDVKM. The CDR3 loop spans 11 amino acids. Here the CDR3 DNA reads TGTGCCAGCAGTCTAGCTAGGACCCTCCACTTA. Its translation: CASSLARTLHL.

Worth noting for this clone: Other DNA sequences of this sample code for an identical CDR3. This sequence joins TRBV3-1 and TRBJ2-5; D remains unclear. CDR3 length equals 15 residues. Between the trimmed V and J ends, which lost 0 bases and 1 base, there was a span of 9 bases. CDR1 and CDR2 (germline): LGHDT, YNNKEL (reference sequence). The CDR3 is CASSQEGSFQETQYF. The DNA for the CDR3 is TGTGCCAGCAGCCAAGAGGGCTCATTCCAAGAGACCCAGTACTTC.

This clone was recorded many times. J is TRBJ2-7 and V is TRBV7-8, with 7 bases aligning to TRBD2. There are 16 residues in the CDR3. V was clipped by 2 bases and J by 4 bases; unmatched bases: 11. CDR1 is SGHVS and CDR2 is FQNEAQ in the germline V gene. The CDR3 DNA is TGTGCCAGCAGCTTAACGGAACCGGGACTAAGGTACGAGCAGTACTTC. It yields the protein CASSLTEPGLRYEQYF. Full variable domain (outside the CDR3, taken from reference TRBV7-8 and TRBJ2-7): GAGVSQSPRYKVAKRGQDVALRCDPISGHVSLFWYQQALGQGPEFLTYFQNEAQLDKSGLPSDRFFAERPEGSVSTLKIQRTQQEDSAVYLCASSLTEPGLRYEQYFGPGTRLTVT.

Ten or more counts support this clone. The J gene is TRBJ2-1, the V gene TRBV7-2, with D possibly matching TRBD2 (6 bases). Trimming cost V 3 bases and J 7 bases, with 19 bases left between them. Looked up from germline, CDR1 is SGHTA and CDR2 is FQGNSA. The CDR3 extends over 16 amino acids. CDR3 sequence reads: CASSFKGGVSGNEQFF. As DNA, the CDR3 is TGTGCCAGCAGCTTTAAAGGCGGGGTCAGTGGGAATGAGCAGTTCTTC.

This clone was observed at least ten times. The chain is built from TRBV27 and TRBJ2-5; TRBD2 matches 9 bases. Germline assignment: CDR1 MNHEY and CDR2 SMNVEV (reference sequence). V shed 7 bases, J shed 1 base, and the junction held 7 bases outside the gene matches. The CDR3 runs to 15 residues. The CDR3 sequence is CASTVAGGPQETQYF. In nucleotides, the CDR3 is TGTGCCAGCACGGTGGCGGGAGGGCCCCAAGAGACCCAGTACTTC.

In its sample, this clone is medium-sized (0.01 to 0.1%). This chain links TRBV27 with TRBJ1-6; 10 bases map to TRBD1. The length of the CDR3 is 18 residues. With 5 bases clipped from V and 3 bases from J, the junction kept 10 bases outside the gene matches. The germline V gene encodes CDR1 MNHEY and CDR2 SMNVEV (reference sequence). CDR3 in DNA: TGTGCCAGCAGTCCAGGCCCGGACAGGGGGATCTATAATTCACCCCTCCACTTT. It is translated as CASSPGPDRGIYNSPLHF.

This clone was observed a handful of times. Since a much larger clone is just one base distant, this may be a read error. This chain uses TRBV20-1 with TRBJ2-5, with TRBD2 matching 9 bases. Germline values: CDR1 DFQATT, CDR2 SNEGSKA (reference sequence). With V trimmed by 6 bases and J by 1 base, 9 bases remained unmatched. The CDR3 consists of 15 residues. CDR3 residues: CSAERLAASQETQYF. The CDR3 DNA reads TGCAGTGCCGAGCGACTAGCGGCTTCCCAAGAGACCCAGTACTTC.

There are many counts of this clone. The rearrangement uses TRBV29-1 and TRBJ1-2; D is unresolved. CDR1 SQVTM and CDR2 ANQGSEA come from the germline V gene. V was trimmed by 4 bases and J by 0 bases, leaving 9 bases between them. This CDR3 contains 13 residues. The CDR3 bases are TGCAGCGTTGGAAATCCTACTAACTATGGCTACACCTTC. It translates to CSVGNPTNYGYTF.

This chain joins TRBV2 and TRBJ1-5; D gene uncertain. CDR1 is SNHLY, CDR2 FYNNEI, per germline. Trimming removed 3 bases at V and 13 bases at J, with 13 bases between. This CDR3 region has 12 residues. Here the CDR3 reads CASSDSNQQQHF. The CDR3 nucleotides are TGTGCCAGCAGTGATAGCAATCAGCAACAGCATTTT. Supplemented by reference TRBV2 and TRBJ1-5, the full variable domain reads EPEVTQTPSHQVTQMGQEVILRCVPISNHLYFYWYRQILGQKVEFLVSFYNNEISEKSEIFDDQFSVERPDGSNFTLKIRSTKLEDSAMYFCASSDSNQQQHFGDGTRLSIL.

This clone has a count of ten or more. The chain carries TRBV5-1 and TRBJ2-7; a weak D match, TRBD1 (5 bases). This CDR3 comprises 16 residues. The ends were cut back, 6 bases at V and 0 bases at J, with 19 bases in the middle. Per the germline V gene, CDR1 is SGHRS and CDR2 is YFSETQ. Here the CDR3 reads CASIISPAGRSYEQYF. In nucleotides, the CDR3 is TGCGCCAGCATAATTTCGCCCGCAGGGCGCTCCTACGAGCAGTACTTC.

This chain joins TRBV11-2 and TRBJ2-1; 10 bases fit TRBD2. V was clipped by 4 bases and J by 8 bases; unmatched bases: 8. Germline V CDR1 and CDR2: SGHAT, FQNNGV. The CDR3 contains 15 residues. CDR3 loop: CASSWIAGGPYEQFF. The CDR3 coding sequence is TGTGCCAGCAGCTGGATAGCGGGAGGTCCCTATGAGCAGTTCTTC.

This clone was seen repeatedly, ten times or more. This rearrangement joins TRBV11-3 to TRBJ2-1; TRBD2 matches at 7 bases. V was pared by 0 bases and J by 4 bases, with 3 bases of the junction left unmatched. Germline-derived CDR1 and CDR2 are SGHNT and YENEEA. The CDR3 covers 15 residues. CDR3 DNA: TGTGCCAGCAGCTTAGATCGCGGGGGATACAATGAGCAGTTCTTC. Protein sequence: CASSLDRGGYNEQFF.

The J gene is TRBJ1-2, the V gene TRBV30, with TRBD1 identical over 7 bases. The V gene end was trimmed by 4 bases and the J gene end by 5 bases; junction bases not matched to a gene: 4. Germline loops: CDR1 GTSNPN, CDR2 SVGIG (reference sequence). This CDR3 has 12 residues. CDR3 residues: CAWKGAAYGYTF. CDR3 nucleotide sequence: TGTGCCTGGAAGGGGGCAGCTTATGGCTACACCTTC.

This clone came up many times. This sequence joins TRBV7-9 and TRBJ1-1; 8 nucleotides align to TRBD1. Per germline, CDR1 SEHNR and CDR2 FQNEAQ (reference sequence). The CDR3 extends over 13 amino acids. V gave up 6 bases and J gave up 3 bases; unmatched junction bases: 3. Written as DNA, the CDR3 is TGTGCCAGCAGAGGACAGGGATACACTGAAGCTTTCTTT. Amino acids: CASRGQGYTEAFF.

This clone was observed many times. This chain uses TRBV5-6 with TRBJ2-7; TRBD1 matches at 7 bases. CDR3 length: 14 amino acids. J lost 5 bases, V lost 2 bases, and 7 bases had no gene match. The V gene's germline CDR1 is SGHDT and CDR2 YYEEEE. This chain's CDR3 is CASSFGTGENEQYF. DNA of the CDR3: TGTGCCAGCAGCTTTGGAACAGGGGAAAACGAGCAGTACTTC.

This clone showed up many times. The CDR3 DNA reads as TGTGCCAGCAGCTTAGCCGGGAGAAGCGGCAATGAGCAGTTCTTC. Translating gives CASSLAGRSGNEQFF. The chain is built from TRBV7-2 and TRBJ2-1, with D tentatively TRBD2 (6 bases). Deletions cut 0 bases from V and 6 bases from J, with 12 bases between. The germline gives CDR1 SGHTA, CDR2 FQGNSA. CDR3 size: 15 residues. The variable domain in full, with the rest retrieved from reference TRBV7-2 and TRBJ2-1, is GAGVSQSPSNKVTEKGKDVELRCDPISGHTALYWYRQSLGQGLEFLIYFQGNSAPDKSGLPSDRFSAERTGGSVSTLTIQRTQQEDSAVYLCASSLAGRSGNEQFFGPGTRLTVL.

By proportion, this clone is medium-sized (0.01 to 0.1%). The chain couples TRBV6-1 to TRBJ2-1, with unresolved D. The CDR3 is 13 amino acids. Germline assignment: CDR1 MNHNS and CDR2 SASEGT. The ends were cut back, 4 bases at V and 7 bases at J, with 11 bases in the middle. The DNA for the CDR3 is TGTGCCAGCAGTGTGGAGTTCATGAATGAGCAGTTCTTC. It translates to CASSVEFMNEQFF.

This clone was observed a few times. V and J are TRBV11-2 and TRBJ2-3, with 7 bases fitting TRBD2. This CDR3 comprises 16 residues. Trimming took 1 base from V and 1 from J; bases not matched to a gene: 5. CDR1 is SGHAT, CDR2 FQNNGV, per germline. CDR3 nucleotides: TGTGCCAGCAGCTTAGGCCGGGGAGGGGGCACAGATACGCAGTATTTT. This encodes CASSLGRGGGTDTQYF.